The clone carrying this TCR beta chain appeared a single time. Random hexamers served to reverse transcribe roughly 0.5 to 1 ug RNA. Amplification of TCR beta CDR3 was carried out by immunoSEQ multiplex PCR, which covered 54 Vbeta and 13 Jbeta segments. In TCRdb, the immunoSEQ multiplex PCR reads were re-called with MiXCR into one record per CDR3 protein. The profile shows hundreds of thousands of distinct CDR3 sequences, about 94% of them singletons. Sequencing of TCR beta was undertaken in CD8+ and CD4+ T cells derived from blood. Each Susac syndrome patient had definite or probable disease by recently defined criteria. The data are from a study of CD8 T cells in Susac syndrome. The CDR3 runs to 19 residues. CDR1 and CDR2 from the germline V gene are LGHNA and YNFKEQ. Trimming took off 3 bases at V and 4 bases at J, with 26 bases between the two ends.

The TCR comes from a human donor with Susac syndrome. The sequencing input was CD4+ T cells from PBMCs. This chain joins TRBV4-2 and TRBJ2-3; D possibly matches TRBD1 or TRBD2 (5 bases each). Here the CDR3 reads CASSQAVSRDAGLPDTQYF. In DNA form, the CDR3 reads TGTGCCAGCAGCCAGGCCGTTAGTAGGGACGCCGGATTGCCAGATACGCAGTATTTT.